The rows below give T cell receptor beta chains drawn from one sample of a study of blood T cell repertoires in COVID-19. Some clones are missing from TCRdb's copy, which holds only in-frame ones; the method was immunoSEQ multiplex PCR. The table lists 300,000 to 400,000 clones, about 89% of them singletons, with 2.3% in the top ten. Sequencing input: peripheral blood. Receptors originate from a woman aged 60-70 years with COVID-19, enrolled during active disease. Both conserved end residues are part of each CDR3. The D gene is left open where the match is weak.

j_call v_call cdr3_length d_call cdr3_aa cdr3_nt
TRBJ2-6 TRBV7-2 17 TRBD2 CASSLSEAGPGANVLTF TGTGCCAGCAGCTTATCCGAAGCGGGGCCTGGGGCCAACGTCCTGACTTTC
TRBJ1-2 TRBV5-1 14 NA CASSLPGRNYGYTF TGCGCCAGCAGCTTGCCAGGGAGGAACTATGGCTACACCTTC
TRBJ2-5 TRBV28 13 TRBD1 CASSRRQGETQYF TGTGCCAGCAGCCGCAGACAGGGGGAGACCCAGTACTTC
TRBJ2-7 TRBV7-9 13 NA CASSLERFDEQYF TGTGCCAGCAGCTTAGAGAGGTTCGACGAGCAGTACTTC
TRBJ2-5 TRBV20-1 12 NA CSASQAVETQYF TGCAGTGCTAGTCAGGCAGTTGAGACCCAGTACTTC
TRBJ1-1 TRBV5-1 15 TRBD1 CASSRRTGGNTEAFF TGCGCCAGCAGCAGACGGACAGGGGGCAACACTGAAGCTTTCTTT
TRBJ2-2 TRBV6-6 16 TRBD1 CASRLEGTGGTGELFF TGTGCCAGCCGGCTGGAAGGGACAGGGGGTACCGGGGAGCTGTTTTTT
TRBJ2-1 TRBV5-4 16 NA CASSLATSGLGNEQFF TGTGCCAGCAGCTTGGCCACTAGTGGCCTCGGGAATGAGCAGTTCTTC
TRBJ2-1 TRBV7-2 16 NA CASSSPSEETVGEQFF TGTGCCAGCAGCTCCCCGAGTGAGGAGACTGTGGGTGAGCAGTTCTTC
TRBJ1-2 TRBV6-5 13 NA CASSKDTNYGYTF TGTGCCAGCAGTAAGGACACTAACTATGGCTACACCTTC
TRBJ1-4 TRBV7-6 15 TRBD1 CASSLNQGVGEKLFF TGTGCCAGCAGCTTAAATCAGGGGGTTGGTGAAAAACTGTTTTTT
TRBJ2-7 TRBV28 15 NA CASSPPKGGVEEQYF TGTGCCAGCAGTCCCCCCAAGGGGGGGGTCGAAGAGCAGTACTTC
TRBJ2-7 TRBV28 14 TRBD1 CASRGDRQSYEQYF TGTGCCAGCAGGGGGGACAGGCAGAGCTACGAGCAGTACTTC
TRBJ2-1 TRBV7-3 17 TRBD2 CASSSTSGGASYNEQFF TGTGCCAGCAGCTCCACTAGCGGGGGGGCGTCCTACAATGAGCAGTTCTTC
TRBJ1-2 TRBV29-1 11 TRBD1 CSARGRHGYTF TGCAGCGCGAGGGGGCGGCATGGCTACACCTTC